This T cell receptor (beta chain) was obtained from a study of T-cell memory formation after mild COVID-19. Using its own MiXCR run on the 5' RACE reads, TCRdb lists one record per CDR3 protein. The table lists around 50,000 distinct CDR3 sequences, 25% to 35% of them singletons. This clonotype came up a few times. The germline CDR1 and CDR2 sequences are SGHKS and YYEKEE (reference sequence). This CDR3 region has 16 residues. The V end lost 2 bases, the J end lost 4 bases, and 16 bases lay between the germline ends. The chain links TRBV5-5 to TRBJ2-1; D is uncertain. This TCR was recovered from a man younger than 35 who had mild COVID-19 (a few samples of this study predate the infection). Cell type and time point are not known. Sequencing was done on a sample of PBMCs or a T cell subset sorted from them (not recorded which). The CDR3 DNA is TGTGCCAGCAGCTTCTTGATCCATCGGCCTTACAATGAGCAGTTCTTC. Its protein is CASSFLIHRPYNEQFF.